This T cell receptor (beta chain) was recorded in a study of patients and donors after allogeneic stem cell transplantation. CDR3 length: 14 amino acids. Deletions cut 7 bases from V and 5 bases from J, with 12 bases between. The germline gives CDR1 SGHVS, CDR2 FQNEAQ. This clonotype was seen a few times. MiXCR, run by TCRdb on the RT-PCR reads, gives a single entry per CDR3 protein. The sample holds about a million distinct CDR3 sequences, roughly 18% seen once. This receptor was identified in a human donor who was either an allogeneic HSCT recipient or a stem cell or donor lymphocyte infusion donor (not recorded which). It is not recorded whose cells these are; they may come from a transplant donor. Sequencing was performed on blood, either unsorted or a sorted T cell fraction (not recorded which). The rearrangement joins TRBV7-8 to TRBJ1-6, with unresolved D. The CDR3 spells CASTAREDNSPLHF. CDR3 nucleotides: TGTGCCAGCACCGCGAGGGAGGATAATTCACCCCTCCACTTT.